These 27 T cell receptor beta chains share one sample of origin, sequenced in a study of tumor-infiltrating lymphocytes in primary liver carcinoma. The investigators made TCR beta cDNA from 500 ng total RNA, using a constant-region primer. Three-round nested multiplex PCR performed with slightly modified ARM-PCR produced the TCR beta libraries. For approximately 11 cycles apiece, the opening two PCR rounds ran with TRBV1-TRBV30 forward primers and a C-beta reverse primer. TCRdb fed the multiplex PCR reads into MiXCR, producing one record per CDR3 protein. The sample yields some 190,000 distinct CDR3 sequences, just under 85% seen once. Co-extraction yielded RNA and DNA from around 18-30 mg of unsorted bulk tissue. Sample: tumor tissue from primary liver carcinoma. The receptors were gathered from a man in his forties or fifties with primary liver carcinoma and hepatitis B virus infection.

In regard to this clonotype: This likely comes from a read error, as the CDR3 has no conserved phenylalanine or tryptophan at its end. The CDR3 nucleotides are TGCAGCGTTGTCGGACACATCGATCAGCCCCAGCATCTT. Translating gives CSVVGHIDQPQHL. This chain links TRBV29-1 with TRBJ1-5, with D perhaps TRBD1 (5 bases). Germline V lookup: CDR1 SQVTM, CDR2 ANQGSEA. V lost 4 bases and J lost 5, with 12 bases in between. The CDR3 sequence is 13 residues long.

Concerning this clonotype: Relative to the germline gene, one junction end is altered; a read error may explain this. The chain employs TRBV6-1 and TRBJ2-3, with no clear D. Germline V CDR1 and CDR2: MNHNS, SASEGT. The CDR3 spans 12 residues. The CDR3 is CACSDWADTQYF. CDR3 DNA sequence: TGTGCCTGCAGTGATTGGGCAGACACGCAGTATTTT.

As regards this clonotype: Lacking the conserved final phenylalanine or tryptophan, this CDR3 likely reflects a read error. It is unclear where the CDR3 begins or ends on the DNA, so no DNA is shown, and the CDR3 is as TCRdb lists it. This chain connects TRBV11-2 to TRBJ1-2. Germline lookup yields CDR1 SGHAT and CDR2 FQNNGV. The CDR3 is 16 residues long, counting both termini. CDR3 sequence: CVSSLDSVAYSRGYIL.

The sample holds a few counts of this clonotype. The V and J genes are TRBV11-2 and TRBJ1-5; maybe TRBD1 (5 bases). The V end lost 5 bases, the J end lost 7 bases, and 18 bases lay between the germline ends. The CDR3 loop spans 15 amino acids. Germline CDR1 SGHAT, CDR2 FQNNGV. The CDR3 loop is CASSPDMGREQPQHF. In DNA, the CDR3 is TGTGCCAGCAGCCCTGACATGGGGCGCGAACAGCCCCAGCATTTT.

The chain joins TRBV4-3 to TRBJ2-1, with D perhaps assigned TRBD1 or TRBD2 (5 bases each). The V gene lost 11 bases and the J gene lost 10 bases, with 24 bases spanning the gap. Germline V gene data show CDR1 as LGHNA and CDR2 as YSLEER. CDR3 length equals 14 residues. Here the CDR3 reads CACNQGTNFDEQFF. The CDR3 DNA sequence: TGCGCCTGCAACCAAGGGACCAATTTCGACGAGCAGTTCTTC.

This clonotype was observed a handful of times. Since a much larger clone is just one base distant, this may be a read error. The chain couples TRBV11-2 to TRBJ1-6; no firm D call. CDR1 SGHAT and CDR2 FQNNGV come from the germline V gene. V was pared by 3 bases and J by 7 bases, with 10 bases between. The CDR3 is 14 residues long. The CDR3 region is CASSFQSSNSPLHF. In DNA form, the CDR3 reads TGTGCCAGCAGCTTTCAGTCTTCCAATTCACCCCTCCACTTT. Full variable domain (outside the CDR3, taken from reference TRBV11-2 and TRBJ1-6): EAGVAQSPRYKIIEKRQSVAFWCNPISGHATLYWYQQILGQGPKLLIQFQNNGVVDDSQLPKDRFSAERLKGVDSTLKIQPAKLEDSAVYLCASSFQSSNSPLHFGNGTRLTVT.

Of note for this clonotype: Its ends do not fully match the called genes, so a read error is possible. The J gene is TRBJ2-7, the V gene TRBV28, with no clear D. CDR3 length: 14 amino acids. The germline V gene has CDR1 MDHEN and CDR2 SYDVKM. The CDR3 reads CASSLRRVSYEQYF. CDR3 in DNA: TGTGCCAGCAGTTTAAGACGGGTATCCTACGAGCAGTATTTC.

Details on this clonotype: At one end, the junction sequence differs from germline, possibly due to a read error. CDR3: CSVVALSRLAKNFQYF. The CDR3 bases are TGCAGCGTTGTTGCCCTAAGCAGGCTAGCCAAAAACTTTCAATACTTC. This chain uses TRBV29-1 with TRBJ2-4, with TRBD2 as a possible D gene (5 bases). CDR1 is SQVTM and CDR2 is ANQGSEA in the germline V gene. The CDR3 has 16 amino acids. Supplemented by reference TRBV29-1 and TRBJ2-4, the full variable domain reads SAVISQKPSRDICQRGTSLTIQCQVDSQVTMMFWYRQQPGQSLTLIATANQGSEATYESGFVIDKFPISRPNLTFSTLTVSNMSPEDSSIYLCSVVALSRLAKNFQYFGAGTRLSVL.

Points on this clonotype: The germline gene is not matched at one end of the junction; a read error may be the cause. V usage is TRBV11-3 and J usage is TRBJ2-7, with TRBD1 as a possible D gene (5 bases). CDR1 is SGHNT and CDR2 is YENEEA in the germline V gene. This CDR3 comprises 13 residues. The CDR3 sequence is CANSLGASYEQYF. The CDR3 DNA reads TGTGCGAACAGCTTAGGGGCATCATACGAGCAGTATTTC.

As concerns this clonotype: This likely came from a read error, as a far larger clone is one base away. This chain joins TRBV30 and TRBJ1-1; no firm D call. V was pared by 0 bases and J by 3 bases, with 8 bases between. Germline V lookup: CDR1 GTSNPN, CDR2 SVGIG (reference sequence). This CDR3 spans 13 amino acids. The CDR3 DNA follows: TGTGCCTGGAGTGTGGGATCGGACACTGAAGCTTTCTTT. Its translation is CAWSVGSDTEAFF.

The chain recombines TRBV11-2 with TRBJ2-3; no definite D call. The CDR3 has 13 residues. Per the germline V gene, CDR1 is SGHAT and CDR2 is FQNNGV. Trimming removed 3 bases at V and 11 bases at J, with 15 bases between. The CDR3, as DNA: TGTGCCAGCAGCTTTGGCGGCGCCGGATTGCAGTATTTT. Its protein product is CASSFGGAGLQYF.

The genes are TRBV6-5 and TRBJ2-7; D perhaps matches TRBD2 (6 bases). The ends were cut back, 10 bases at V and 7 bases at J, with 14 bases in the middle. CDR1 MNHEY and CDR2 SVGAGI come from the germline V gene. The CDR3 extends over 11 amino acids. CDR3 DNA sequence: TGTGCCAACAGCCAGGAGGGTGAGCAGTACTTC. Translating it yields CANSQEGEQYF.

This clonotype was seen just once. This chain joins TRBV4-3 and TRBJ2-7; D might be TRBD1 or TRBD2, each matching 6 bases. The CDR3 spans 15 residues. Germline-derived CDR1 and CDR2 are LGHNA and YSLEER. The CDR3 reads CASGQDRGTGDEQYF. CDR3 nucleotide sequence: TGCGCTAGCGGCCAAGATAGGGGGACGGGAGACGAGCAGTACTTC.

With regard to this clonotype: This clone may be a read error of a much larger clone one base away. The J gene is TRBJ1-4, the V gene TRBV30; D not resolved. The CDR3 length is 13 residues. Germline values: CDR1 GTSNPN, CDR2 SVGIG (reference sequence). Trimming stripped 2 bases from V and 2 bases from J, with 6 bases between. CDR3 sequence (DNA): TGTGCCTGGAGTACGGGGACTAATGAAAAACTGTTTTTT. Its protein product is CAWSTGTNEKLFF.

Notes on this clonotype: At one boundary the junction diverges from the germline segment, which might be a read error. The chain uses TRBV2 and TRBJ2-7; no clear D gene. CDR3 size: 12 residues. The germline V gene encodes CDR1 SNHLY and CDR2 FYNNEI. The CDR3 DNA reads TGTGCCAGCAGTGTCCAAGGCCGCGAGCAGAACTTC. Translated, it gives CASSVQGREQNF.

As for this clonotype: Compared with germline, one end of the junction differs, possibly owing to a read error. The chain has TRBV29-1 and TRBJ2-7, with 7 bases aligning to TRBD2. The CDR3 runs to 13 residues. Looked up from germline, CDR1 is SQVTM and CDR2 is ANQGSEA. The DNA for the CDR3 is TGCAGCGTCTCAGCGGGGAGATTCTACGAACAGTACTTC. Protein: CSVSAGRFYEQYF.

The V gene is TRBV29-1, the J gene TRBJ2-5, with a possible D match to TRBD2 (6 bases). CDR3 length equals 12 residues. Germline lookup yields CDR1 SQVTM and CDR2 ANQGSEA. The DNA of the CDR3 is TGCATCGTATGGGGGGAGCAAGAGACCCAGTACTTC. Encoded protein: CIVWGEQETQYF.

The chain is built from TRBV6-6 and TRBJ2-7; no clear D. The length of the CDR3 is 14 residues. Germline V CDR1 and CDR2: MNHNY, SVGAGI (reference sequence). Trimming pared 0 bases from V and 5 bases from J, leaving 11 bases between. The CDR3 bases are TGTGCCAGCAGTTACTCTGGCAAGTTCGACGAGCAGTACTTC. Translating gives CASSYSGKFDEQYF.

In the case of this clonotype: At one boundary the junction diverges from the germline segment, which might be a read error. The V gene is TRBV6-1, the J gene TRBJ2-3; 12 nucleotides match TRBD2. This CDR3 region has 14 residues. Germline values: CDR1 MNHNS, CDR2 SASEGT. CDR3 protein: CASGLAGKTYTHYF. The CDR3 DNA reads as TGTGCCAGCGGACTAGCGGGAAAAACATATACGCATTATTTT.

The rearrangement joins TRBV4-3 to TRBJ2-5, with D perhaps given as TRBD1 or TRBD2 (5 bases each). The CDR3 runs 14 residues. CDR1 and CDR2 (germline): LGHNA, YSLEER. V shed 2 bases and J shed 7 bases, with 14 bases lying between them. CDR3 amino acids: CASSQWDAKSTQYF. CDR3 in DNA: TGCGCCAGCAGCCAATGGGACGCCAAATCGACCCAGTACTTC.

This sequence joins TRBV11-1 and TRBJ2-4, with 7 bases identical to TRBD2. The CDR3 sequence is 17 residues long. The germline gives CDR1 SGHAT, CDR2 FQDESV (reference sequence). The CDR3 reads CANSFSGTNGTKNIQYF. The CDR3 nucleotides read TGTGCTAACAGCTTTTCCGGGACTAACGGGACCAAAAACATTCAGTACTTC.

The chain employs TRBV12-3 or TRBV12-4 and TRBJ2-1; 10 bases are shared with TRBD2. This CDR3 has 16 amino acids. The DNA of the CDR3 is TGTACCTGCAGAAACCCCTGGGCTAGCGGGAGAGATGAGCAGTTCTTC. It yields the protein CTCRNPWASGRDEQFF.

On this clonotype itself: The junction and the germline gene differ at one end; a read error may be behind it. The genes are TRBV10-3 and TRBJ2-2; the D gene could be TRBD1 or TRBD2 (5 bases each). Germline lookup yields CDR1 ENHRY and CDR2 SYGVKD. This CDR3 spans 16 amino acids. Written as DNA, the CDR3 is TGTACCATCAGTCCGGGACGTAACTTATGCACCGGGGAGCTGTTTTTT. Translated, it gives CTISPGRNLCTGELFF.

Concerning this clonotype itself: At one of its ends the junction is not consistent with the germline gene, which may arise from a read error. The DNA of the CDR3 is TGCACCAGCAGTCCTTCTTTGGGCACGATGAACACTGAAGCTTTCTTT. It encodes CTSSPSLGTMNTEAFF. The rearrangement uses TRBV5-1 and TRBJ1-1; D remains unclear. The CDR3 loop spans 16 amino acids. Germline V CDR1 and CDR2: SGHRS, YFSETQ.

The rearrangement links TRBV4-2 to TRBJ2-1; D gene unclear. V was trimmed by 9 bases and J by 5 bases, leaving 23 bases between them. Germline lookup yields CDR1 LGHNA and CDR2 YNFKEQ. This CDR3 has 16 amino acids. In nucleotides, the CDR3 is TGTGCCAGTGGCCAATTCCCCCCCCCGGCGGACAATGAGCAGTTCTTC. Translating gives CASGQFPPPADNEQFF.

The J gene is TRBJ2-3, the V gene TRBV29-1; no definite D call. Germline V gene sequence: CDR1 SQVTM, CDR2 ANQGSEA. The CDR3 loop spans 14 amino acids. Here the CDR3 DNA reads TGCGGCGCCGCGGCCCAGGTCGTCACAGATATGCATTATTTT. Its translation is CGAAAQVVTDMHYF.

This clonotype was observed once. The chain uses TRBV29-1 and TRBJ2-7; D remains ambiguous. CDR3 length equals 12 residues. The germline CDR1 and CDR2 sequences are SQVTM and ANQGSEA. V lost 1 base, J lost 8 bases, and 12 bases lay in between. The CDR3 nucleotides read TGCAGCGTTGAAGGAACCCGGCACAAGCAGTACTTC. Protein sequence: CSVEGTRHKQYF.